This T cell receptor (beta chain) is drawn from a study of tumor-infiltrating lymphocytes in primary liver carcinoma. Study information: Surgical resection treated primary liver carcinoma in the patients.

Germline DNA was also extracted, while the blood RNA originated from unsorted whole blood. A constant-region primer served to make TCR beta cDNA from roughly 500 ng total RNA. ARM-PCR, slightly modified, supplied the TCR beta libraries through three nested multiplex PCR rounds. The first two PCR rounds, approximately 10 cycles each, used TRBV1-TRBV30 forward primers and a C-beta reverse primer. TCRdb redid the calling of the multiplex PCR reads with MiXCR, one entry per CDR3 protein. The sample carries approximately 300,000 distinct CDR3 sequences, 50% to 70% recorded once. A remark on this clonotype: A much larger clone sits a single nucleotide away, making a read error possible.

Germline CDR1 is MNHNY and CDR2 is SVGAGI (reference sequence). The CDR3 totals 18 residues. The clonotype comes from a man between 40 and 49 years old with primary liver carcinoma and hepatitis B virus infection. Sequencing used peripheral blood. The rearrangement uses TRBV6-6 and TRBJ2-1; D is possibly TRBD1 or TRBD2 (7 bases each). CDR3 residues: CASSYLGGSRGGYIEQFF. CDR3 DNA sequence: TGTGCCAGCAGTTACCTAGGAGGTAGCAGGGGGGGTTACATTGAGCAGTTCTTC.